This note documents a single TCR beta chain sequence. Its antigen is currently unknown. The data were taken from a study of T cells after yellow fever vaccination. Study details: Any fraction with a low cell number was prepared using SMART-Seq v4 Ultra Low Input.

Study-wide points: Most clones from primary vaccination were detected again post-booster (96% CD4, more than 85% CD8).

The TCR cDNA carried a universal primer site and UMIs from 5'RACE template switching. In TCRdb, the 5' RACE reads were re-called with MiXCR into one record per CDR3 protein. Of about 110,000 distinct CDR3 sequences listed, under 9% were seen once; the top ten hold over 25%. The specimen comprised CD8+ T cells sorted from PBMCs, sampled 45 days after the yellow fever booster vaccination. This clonotype was obtained from a man aged 25 to 40 who received the YFV17D yellow fever vaccine.

This chain's CDR3 is CASSSPDSGANVLTF. CDR3 DNA sequence: TGTGCCAGCAGCTCGCCTGACTCTGGGGCCAACGTCCTGACTTTC. The chain joins TRBV7-3 to TRBJ2-6; D remains ambiguous. Per germline, CDR1 SGHTA and CDR2 FQGTGA. The CDR3 spans 15 residues. V was cut by 4 bases and J by 0 bases, with 7 bases left in between.